This T cell receptor beta chain was documented in a study of identical twins. As regards this clonotype: Its antigen remains unknown.

Each CDR3 protein is one row after TCRdb ran MiXCR on the 5' RACE reads. The profile shows some 190,000 distinct CDR3 sequences, around a sixth of them singletons. General observations from the study: Surplus twin overlap in beta out-of-frame sequences was less pronounced. Twin sharing of out-of-frame TCR alpha was underestimated by models in monozygotic pairs. One should note that invariant MAIT and iNKT cells could partly confound zero-insertion analyses. The study based its conclusions on cross-sectional statistical analysis and did not follow the same donors.

From germline, CDR1 is LNHDA and CDR2 SQIVND (reference sequence). Between the trimmed V and J ends, which lost 3 bases and 3 bases, there was a span of 15 bases. The CDR3 contains 15 residues. These data are also associated with another study on T cells expressing NK-cell markers.

V and J are TRBV19 and TRBJ2-7; possibly TRBD1 for D (6 bases). The TCR sequence derives from a woman younger than 30 in good health. Material for sequencing was CD8+ T cells sorted from blood. The CDR3 protein is CASSMSIQGHYEQYF. The CDR3 DNA sequence: TGTGCCAGTAGTATGTCGATCCAGGGACACTACGAGCAGTACTTC.